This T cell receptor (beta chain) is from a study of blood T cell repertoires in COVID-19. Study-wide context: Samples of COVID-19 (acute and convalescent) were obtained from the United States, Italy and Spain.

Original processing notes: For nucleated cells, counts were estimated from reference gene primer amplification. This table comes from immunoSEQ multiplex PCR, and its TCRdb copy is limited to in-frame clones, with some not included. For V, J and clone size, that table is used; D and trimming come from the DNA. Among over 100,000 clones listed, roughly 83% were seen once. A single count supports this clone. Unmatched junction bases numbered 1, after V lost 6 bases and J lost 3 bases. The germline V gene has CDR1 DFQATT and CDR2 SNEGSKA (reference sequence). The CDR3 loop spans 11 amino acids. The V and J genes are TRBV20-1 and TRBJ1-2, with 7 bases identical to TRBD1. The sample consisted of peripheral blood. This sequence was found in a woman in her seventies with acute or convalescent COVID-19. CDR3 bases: TGCAGTGCCGGGACAGACTATGGCTACACCTTC. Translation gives CSAGTDYGYTF.